These T cell receptor beta chains were read from a single sample in a study of patients and donors after allogeneic stem cell transplantation. Each CDR3 protein is one row after TCRdb ran MiXCR on the RT-PCR reads. Of about 960,000 distinct CDR3 sequences in the sample, more than 15% are singletons; the top ten hold roughly 6%. The sample taken for sequencing was blood, either unsorted or a sorted T cell fraction (not recorded which). The receptors were gathered from a human donor who was either an allogeneic HSCT recipient or a stem cell or donor lymphocyte infusion donor (not recorded which). It is not recorded whose cells these are; they may come from a transplant donor. Each CDR3 is given with its conserved first and last residue. The order of the fields is D gene, V gene, clone size, J gene, CDR3 protein. A D gene is named only where the DNA matches it firmly. Part of the rows lack a size; the others show once, few, many or a class for expanded clones.

.	TRBV4-1	.	TRBJ2-3	CASSQGNIVWSTDTQYF
.	TRBV10-3	few	TRBJ2-2	CAISEMGKATGELFF
.	TRBV10-3	few	TRBJ2-7	CAISESRAGEQYF
.	TRBV15	few	TRBJ1-2	CATSGGRGSRPYGYTF
.	TRBV15	many	TRBJ2-3	CATSRGGEPADTQYF
.	TRBV12-3/TRBV12-4	few	TRBJ1-2	CASIRGGGGYTF
.	TRBV6-1	few	TRBJ1-1	CASTTTVRAFF
.	TRBV11-2	.	TRBJ2-2	CASSPRGQKNTGELFF
TRBD1	TRBV3-1	few	TRBJ2-1	CASSQEGQGLNEQFF
TRBD1	TRBV7-2	.	TRBJ1-5	CASRRTGVGQPQHF
.	TRBV12-3/TRBV12-4	few	TRBJ1-4	CASSPYKATNEKLFF
TRBD1	TRBV20-1	few	TRBJ1-4	CSASTGFNEKLFF
TRBD1	TRBV20-1	.	TRBJ2-5	CSARDTGQGTETQYF
TRBD2	TRBV20-1	few	TRBJ2-5	CSARVSAGAGETQYF
.	TRBV5-1	few	TRBJ1-1	CASSWGTGKNTEAFF
TRBD1	TRBV7-2	.	TRBJ2-3	CASSPRLGGPTDTQYF
.	TRBV9	.	TRBJ1-2	CASSVATGRGSSLNYGYTF
TRBD2	TRBV7-2	.	TRBJ2-7	CASSTWTSAIYEQYF
.	TRBV7-3	.	TRBJ2-1	CASSPQGSPFKEQFF
TRBD2	TRBV12-3/TRBV12-4	few	TRBJ2-7	CASSGGGTGYYEQYF
.	TRBV12-3/TRBV12-4	.	TRBJ1-2	CASSAPRSYGYTF
TRBD2	TRBV3-1	.	TRBJ2-7	CASSELAGGTYEQYF
TRBD1	TRBV7-8	.	TRBJ2-2	CASSSRGQGLGELFF
.	TRBV7-6	.	TRBJ1-3	CASSQQVSSGNTIYF
.	TRBV7-2	.	TRBJ1-1	CASTLTRGTEAFF
.	TRBV20-1	.	TRBJ1-2	CSAPFRGRDGYTF
TRBD1	TRBV4-2	few	TRBJ2-7	CASGGDRGYEQYF
TRBD1	TRBV20-1	.	TRBJ1-1	CSAPQDRAPLMNTEAFF
.	TRBV5-6	few	TRBJ1-1	CASSLSGGPTEAFF
.	TRBV5-5	few	TRBJ2-5	CASRHPWGQETQYF
TRBD2	TRBV9	.	TRBJ2-5	CASSVSGRSETQYF
TRBD1	TRBV11-2	few	TRBJ1-4	CASSLVGQGLSEKLFF
.	TRBV7-2	.	TRBJ2-2	CASSPPVRELFF
TRBD1	TRBV6-1	.	TRBJ1-5	CASINRGGQPQHF
.	TRBV9	.	TRBJ2-1	CASSVEWAYNEQFF
.	TRBV27	few	TRBJ2-7	CASSLSLSSYEQYF
TRBD1	TRBV14	few	TRBJ2-7	CASSQWTGNGEQYF
.	TRBV6-1	few	TRBJ2-3	CASSGITTDTQYF
.	TRBV12-3/TRBV12-4	.	TRBJ2-5	CASSLEDSQETQYF
.	TRBV24-1	.	TRBJ1-5	CATSDFSGRQPQHF
.	TRBV7-2	few	TRBJ2-1	CASSLVGGWGFGGEQFF